These 27 T cell receptor beta chains originate from one sample sequenced in a study of response to subunit inactivated influenza vaccine. TCRdb fed the RT-PCR reads into MiXCR, producing one record per CDR3 protein. The data show 700,000 to 900,000 distinct CDR3 sequences, approximately 21% seen once. This sample comprised PBMCs from blood, obtained about 5 days after vaccination. The receptors shown here come from a man aged 50-60 years who received an inactivated influenza vaccine.

V is TRBV7-2 and J is TRBJ2-3; TRBD2 agrees at 13 bases. Trimming cost V 1 base and J 2 bases; bases outside gene matches: 3. Germline V gene lookup returns CDR1 SGHTA and CDR2 FQGNSA. This CDR3 has 17 amino acids. The CDR3, as DNA: TGTGCCAGCAGCTTAGGGGGACTAGCGGGGATCACAGATACGCAGTATTTT. Its translation is CASSLGGLAGITDTQYF.

The chain combines TRBV11-1 with TRBJ1-2; perhaps TRBD1 as D (6 bases). Looked up from germline, CDR1 is SGHAT and CDR2 is FQDESV (reference sequence). The V end lost 3 bases, the J end lost 1 base, and 24 bases lay between the germline ends. The CDR3 runs to 19 residues. The CDR3, as DNA: TGTGCCAGCAGCTTGGATCTTACAGGGATCGGGGCTTATAACTATGGCTACACCTTC. It encodes CASSLDLTGIGAYNYGYTF.

The table lists this clonotype with a few counts. The rearrangement joins TRBV5-6 to TRBJ1-5; D call uncertain. From germline, CDR1 is SGHDT and CDR2 YYEEEE. This CDR3 spans 14 amino acids. Trimming removed 1 base at V and 6 bases at J, with 11 bases between. The CDR3 spells CASSLIAPGQPQHF. The CDR3, as DNA: TGTGCCAGCAGCTTGATCGCCCCAGGTCAGCCCCAGCATTTT.

This chain connects TRBV27 to TRBJ2-1; D remains ambiguous. The CDR3 spans 18 residues. Germline V gene data show CDR1 as MNHEY and CDR2 as SMNVEV (reference sequence). V was clipped by 5 bases and J by 2 bases, with 22 bases between them. CDR3 sequence reads: CASSPLYPTGDPYNEQFF. DNA for the CDR3: TGTGCCAGCAGTCCCTTATACCCCACGGGCGACCCCTACAATGAGCAGTTCTTC.

This clonotype appeared a few times. V gene TRBV20-1 combines with J gene TRBJ2-1; the match to TRBD2 covers 10 bases. Germline loops: CDR1 DFQATT, CDR2 SNEGSKA (reference sequence). Trimming cost V 6 bases and J 0 bases; bases outside gene matches: 17. This CDR3 is built from 19 residues. The CDR3 is CSAPERSGRALNSYNEQFF. CDR3 coding DNA: TGCAGTGCACCGGAACGGAGCGGGAGGGCCCTCAACTCCTACAATGAGCAGTTCTTC.

This clonotype was counted at least ten times. V is TRBV5-1 and J is TRBJ1-1; 8 bases map to TRBD1. CDR3 length: 14 residues. The J segment lost 5 bases and the V segment lost 2 bases, leaving 5 bases of the junction unmatched. Germline V gene lookup returns CDR1 SGHRS and CDR2 YFSETQ. CDR3 loop: CASSLGQGETEAFF. Here the CDR3 DNA reads TGCGCCAGCAGCTTAGGACAGGGTGAAACTGAAGCTTTCTTT.

The CDR3 reads CASSPTGLAGFDEQFF. The CDR3, as DNA: TGTGCCAGCAGTCCAACCGGGCTAGCGGGATTCGATGAGCAGTTCTTC. The J gene is TRBJ2-1, the V gene TRBV9, with 9 bases matching TRBD2. The CDR3 sequence is 16 residues long. The trim removed 5 bases at V and 8 bases at J, leaving 14 bases unmatched. The germline gives CDR1 SGDLS, CDR2 YYNGEE.

The rearrangement links TRBV29-1 to TRBJ2-3, with D perhaps matching TRBD2 (7 bases). This CDR3 spans 16 amino acids. CDR1 is SQVTM and CDR2 is ANQGSEA in the germline V gene. Between the trimmed V and J ends, which lost 3 bases and 11 bases, there was a span of 27 bases. This CDR3 is CSVEEGFRRGPFVQYF. CDR3 nucleotides: TGCAGCGTTGAGGAGGGGTTTCGGCGGGGGCCCTTCGTGCAGTATTTT.

This clonotype has just a few counts. The chain is built from TRBV15 and TRBJ2-1; 9 bases match TRBD2. Germline V gene lookup returns CDR1 LNHNV and CDR2 YYDKDF (reference sequence). The CDR3 consists of 15 residues. V gave up 6 bases and J gave up 1 base; unmatched junction bases: 4. This chain's CDR3 is CATRPSGTSYNEQFF. DNA of the CDR3: TGTGCCACCAGACCTAGCGGGACATCCTACAATGAGCAGTTCTTC.

This chain's CDR3 is CSATRGPGWETQYF. CDR3 DNA sequence: TGCAGTGCCACCAGGGGACCCGGCTGGGAGACCCAGTACTTC. The V call is TRBV20-1, the J call TRBJ2-5; maybe TRBD1 (6 bases). CDR3 length: 14 amino acids. The V end was cut by 6 bases, the J end by 5 bases, with 19 bases between. The germline V gene encodes CDR1 DFQATT and CDR2 SNEGSKA (reference sequence).

This clonotype has more than one count but fewer than ten. DNA of the CDR3: TGCGCCAGCAGCCAGAGGACAGGGGGCTGGACCGGGGAGCTGTTTTTT. Protein product: CASSQRTGGWTGELFF. The chain couples TRBV4-3 to TRBJ2-2; 11 positions match TRBD1. With V trimmed by 3 bases and J by 5 bases, 5 bases remained unmatched. The CDR3 runs to 16 residues. In germline, CDR1 is LGHNA, CDR2 YSLEER.

This clonotype has more than one count but fewer than ten. This chain links TRBV6-5 with TRBJ1-6; D may be TRBD1 (5 bases). The CDR3 is 15 amino acids. Germline V gene data show CDR1 as MNHEY and CDR2 as SVGAGI. V lost 2 bases, J lost 1 base, and 6 bases lay in between. CDR3 amino acids: CASSYAGSYNSPLHF. In nucleotides, the CDR3 is TGTGCCAGCAGTTACGCAGGGTCCTATAATTCACCCCTCCACTTT.

This clonotype was counted only a few times. This chain joins TRBV6-5 and TRBJ2-7; 8 positions match TRBD2. After removal of 2 bases from V and 7 bases from J, the junction contained 7 bases not matched to a gene. Germline loops: CDR1 MNHEY, CDR2 SVGAGI. This CDR3 is built from 14 residues. CDR3 in DNA: TGTGCCAGCAGTTACCCGGGAGGGCGTTATGAGCAGTACTTC. Amino acids: CASSYPGGRYEQYF.

This clonotype was seen many times. The rearrangement uses TRBV6-5 and TRBJ2-7; D is perhaps TRBD1 (5 bases). Trimming cost V 11 bases and J 0 bases, with 11 bases left between them. Germline CDR1 MNHEY, CDR2 SVGAGI. The length of the CDR3 is 12 residues. The CDR3 region has the DNA TGTGCCGCAGGACAATCCTCCTACGAGCAGTACTTC. Translated: CAAGQSSYEQYF.

This clonotype has just a few counts. The rearrangement joins TRBV7-2 to TRBJ2-4; no clear D gene. This CDR3 spans 14 amino acids. From germline, CDR1 is SGHTA and CDR2 FQGNSA. V was shortened by 1 base and J by 12 bases, with 16 bases between the two germline ends. The CDR3 nucleotides read TGTGCCAGCAGCTTAGATGGTCGGACCCCCAATCAGTACTTC. It specifies CASSLDGRTPNQYF.

V usage is TRBV25-1 and J usage is TRBJ1-1; 9 bases agree with TRBD1. The CDR3 extends over 17 amino acids. V was pared by 4 bases and J by 2 bases, with 11 bases of the junction left unmatched. Germline V gene data show CDR1 as MGHDK and CDR2 as SYGVNS. Written as DNA, the CDR3 is TGTGCCAGCAGTGGGGTCGGGACAGGGCGCCCCAACACTGAAGCTTTCTTT. Translated: CASSGVGTGRPNTEAFF. The complete variable domain, with remaining parts taken from reference TRBV25-1 and TRBJ1-1, reads EADIYQTPRYLVIGTGKKITLECSQTMGHDKMYWYQQDPGMELHLIHYSYGVNSTEKGDLSSESTVSRIRTEHFPLTLESARPSHTSQYLCASSGVGTGRPNTEAFFGQGTRLTVV.

This clonotype was found many times. This sequence joins TRBV29-1 and TRBJ2-7, with D unresolved. The CDR3 length is 12 residues. V lost 4 bases, J lost 3 bases, and 10 bases lay in between. Germline CDR1 reads SQVTM; CDR2 reads ANQGSEA. The DNA for the CDR3 is TGCAGCGTTGGGGCCGGGCTCTACGAGCAGTACTTC. Protein: CSVGAGLYEQYF.

The chain employs TRBV4-2 and TRBJ2-7; 8 nucleotides align to TRBD2. The V gene end was trimmed by 6 bases and the J gene end by 4 bases; junction bases not matched to a gene: 11. The CDR3 sequence is 15 residues long. Germline V gene lookup returns CDR1 LGHNA and CDR2 YNFKEQ. The CDR3 bases are TGTGCCAGCAGAGCGGGACTAGGCGGGTTGTACGAGCAGTACTTC. Amino acids: CASRAGLGGLYEQYF.

A few counts support this clonotype. The V and J genes are TRBV19 and TRBJ2-1, with a possible D match to TRBD2 (6 bases). The CDR3 extends over 17 amino acids. V dropped 0 bases and J dropped 4 bases, with 16 bases sitting between them. Germline V gives CDR1 LNHDA, CDR2 SQIVND (reference sequence). The CDR3 protein is CASSIDHPTGVYNEQFF. CDR3 DNA: TGTGCCAGTAGTATAGATCACCCTACGGGAGTTTACAATGAGCAGTTCTTC.

The table lists this clonotype with a few counts. This chain uses TRBV20-1 with TRBJ2-3, with 9 bases matching TRBD2. The CDR3 totals 14 residues. The V and J ends lost 5 bases and 2 bases, in that order; junction bases with no gene match: 5. The germline CDR1 and CDR2 sequences are DFQATT and SNEGSKA (reference sequence). The CDR3 DNA sequence: TGCAGTGCTCCAGCGGGGGGTATCACAGATACGCAGTATTTT. It encodes CSAPAGGITDTQYF.

In this sample, this clonotype turned up a few times. This sequence joins TRBV6-4 and TRBJ2-5; D tentatively fits TRBD1 or TRBD2 (5 bases each). The CDR3 totals 15 residues. Trimming took 3 bases from V and 1 from J, leaving 12 bases between them. Germline V gene lookup returns CDR1 MRHNA and CDR2 SNTAGT. Written as DNA, the CDR3 is TGTGCCAGCAGTGAGGGGGTGCTTTGCCAAGAGACCCAGTACTTC. Encoded protein: CASSEGVLCQETQYF.

The rearrangement uses TRBV4-1 and TRBJ2-5; D uncertain. V lost 0 bases and J lost 2, with 22 bases in between. CDR3 size: 19 residues. CDR1 MGHRA and CDR2 YSYEKL come from the germline V gene. CDR3 region: CASSQESRTGWKGQETQYF. In nucleotides, the CDR3 is TGCGCCAGCAGCCAAGAATCCAGGACCGGCTGGAAAGGGCAAGAGACCCAGTACTTC.

The genes are TRBV5-1 and TRBJ2-1, with 11 bases aligning to TRBD1. The CDR3 covers 16 residues. The trim removed 3 bases at V and 6 bases at J, leaving 8 bases unmatched. Germline CDR1 and CDR2: SGHRS and YFSETQ. The CDR3 DNA is TGCGCCAGCAGCTGGGCCGGGACAGGGGGGTTCAATGAGCAGTTCTTC. It translates to CASSWAGTGGFNEQFF.

In its sample, this clonotype was seen a few times. The V gene is TRBV5-1, the J gene TRBJ2-1; D not certain. From germline, CDR1 is SGHRS and CDR2 YFSETQ. CDR3 length: 14 amino acids. V was pared by 0 bases and J by 1 base, with 5 bases between. The CDR3 DNA follows: TGCGCCAGCAGCTTGGTGCATTCCTACAATGAGCAGTTCTTC. The encoded protein is CASSLVHSYNEQFF.

This clonotype has a count of ten or more. The chain is built from TRBV6-2 or TRBV6-3 and TRBJ1-6; D uncertain. In germline, CDR1 is MNHEY, CDR2 SVGEGT. CDR3 length: 12 amino acids. Deletions cut 2 bases from V and 10 bases from J, with 6 bases between. This chain's CDR3 is CASSYGGSPLHF. The CDR3 DNA is TGTGCCAGCAGTTACGGCGGGTCACCCCTCCACTTT.

The chain has TRBV29-1 and TRBJ2-7; 12 nucleotides match TRBD2. The length of the CDR3 is 15 residues. Trimming took 6 bases from V and 0 from J; bases not matched to a gene: 6. CDR1 is SQVTM, CDR2 ANQGSEA, per germline. CDR3 in DNA: TGCAGCGTGTGGACTAGCGGGATGGGCTCCTACGAGCAGTACTTC. Its translation: CSVWTSGMGSYEQYF.

This clonotype was recorded a few times. The chain joins TRBV20-1 to TRBJ1-1, with D possibly matching TRBD1 (6 bases). Deletions cut 6 bases from V and 1 base from J, with 15 bases between. Germline V gene sequence: CDR1 DFQATT, CDR2 SNEGSKA (reference sequence). The CDR3 runs 14 residues. The CDR3 reads CSARPGATNTEAFF. Written as DNA, the CDR3 is TGCAGTGCCCGACCAGGGGCTACGAACACTGAAGCTTTCTTT.